What follows is one TCR beta chain and its context. This sample was taken from a study of blood T cell repertoires in COVID-19. Overall study: PBMCs, B-cell-depleted T cells, or T cells were the source of the cDNA or gDNA that made up the material.

This CDR3 spans 15 amino acids. V lost 4 bases and J lost 10; bases outside the gene matches: 12. From germline, CDR1 is SGHDT and CDR2 YYEEEE. Authors' data handling: Amplified reference gene primers provided the basis for estimating nucleated cell counts. Method: immunoSEQ multiplex PCR; TCRdb's copy keeps in-frame clones and lacks some. V and J calls and clone size are those listed in that table; D and trimming were worked out from the DNA. Here the sample spans under 150,000 clones, about four fifths being singletons. The V and J genes are TRBV5-6 and TRBJ2-1, with 9 bases identical to TRBD2. This TCR derives from a human donor in a cohort sampled during active COVID-19. Material for sequencing was peripheral blood. The DNA of the CDR3 is TGTGCCAGCAGCGGTAGCGGGGGCCCAGGCTGGGAGCAGTTCTTC. Translated: CASSGSGGPGWEQFF.